This T cell receptor beta chain was documented in a study of graft-versus-host responses after intestinal transplantation. This table comes from immunoSEQ multiplex PCR, and its TCRdb copy is limited to in-frame clones, with some not included. Of more than 80,000 clones listed, about 85% are singletons. Trimming pared 5 bases from V and 4 bases from J, leaving 15 bases between. Per germline, CDR1 MNHEY and CDR2 SVGAGI. This CDR3 is built from 15 residues. As for this clone: No antigen is known for it.

The specimen comprised unstimulated CD4+ T cells sorted from spleen or lymph node cells, sampled before transplant. The genes are TRBV6-5 and TRBJ2-4; D is perhaps TRBD1 (6 bases). This sequence originates from a human donor who was the organ donor for an intestinal transplant. CDR3 DNA sequence: TGTGCCAGCAGTCGCGTGAGAGGGGGTAAAAACATTCAGTACTTC. The encoded protein is CASSRVRGGKNIQYF.